These 16 T cell receptor beta chains share one sample of origin, sequenced in a study of OX40 agonist ivuxolimab in advanced cancers. The library was produced with the immunoSEQ multiplex PCR assay. TCRdb obtained this table from immuneACCESS and retained in-frame rearrangements with V and J assigned. These tables miss some clones; where compared with another copy, unresolved V genes account for less than half of the shortfall, and the remainder is unexplained. The sample has over 60,000 clones on record, roughly 87% of them singletons. In total, the top ten clones hold roughly 4% of the sample. The sequenced sample was CD4+ or CD8+ T cells sorted from blood, obtained in a trial of the OX40 agonist ivuxolimab. The receptors stem from an adult with an advanced solid tumor such as melanoma, head and neck, liver or kidney cancer.

The chain has TRBV7-2 and TRBJ1-2; unclear D gene. The V end was cut by 1 base, the J end by 7 bases, with 10 bases between. CDR3 length: 13 residues. Germline V CDR1 and CDR2: SGHTA, FQGNSA. Here the CDR3 DNA reads TGTGCCAGCAGCTTAGTTCTAGTAGGTGGCTACACCTTC. It specifies CASSLVLVGGYTF.

The chain couples TRBV20-1 to TRBJ1-5; no firm D call. CDR1 and CDR2 from the germline V gene are DFQATT and SNEGSKA (reference sequence). The V gene lost 3 bases and the J gene lost 12 bases, with 6 bases spanning the gap. This CDR3 comprises 9 residues. The CDR3 here is CSARWGQHF. The CDR3 DNA reads as TGCAGTGCTAGGTGGGGCCAGCATTTT.

This chain connects TRBV9 to TRBJ1-1, with TRBD1 as a possible D gene (5 bases). This CDR3 contains 15 residues. CDR1 and CDR2 (germline): SGDLS, YYNGEE. Trimming removed 3 bases at V and 1 base at J, with 13 bases between. CDR3 loop: CASSAQGTANTEAFF. CDR3 coding DNA: TGTGCCAGCAGCGCCCAAGGGACGGCGAACACTGAAGCTTTCTTT.

This clone has just one count. The chain is built from TRBV6-1 and TRBJ1-2, with D possibly matching TRBD1 (6 bases). The CDR3 is 14 amino acids. V lost 5 bases and J 4 bases, leaving 14 bases between the germline ends. In germline, CDR1 is MNHNS, CDR2 SASEGT. As DNA, the CDR3 is TGTGCCAGCAGTAAACAGGGTTGGAGCTATGGCTACACCTTC. It yields the protein CASSKQGWSYGYTF.

In its sample, this clone was seen once. The V call is TRBV2, the J call TRBJ2-1; D is possibly TRBD2 (7 bases). Trimming stripped 6 bases from V and 8 bases from J, with 23 bases between. The CDR3 is made up of 16 amino acids. CDR1 and CDR2 (germline): SNHLY, FYNNEI. The chain's CDR3 is CASRNLGGGAIDEQFF. CDR3 nucleotide sequence: TGTGCCAGCAGGAATTTAGGAGGGGGGGCTATCGATGAGCAGTTCTTC.

V usage is TRBV29-1 and J usage is TRBJ1-1; perhaps TRBD1 as D (6 bases). This CDR3 contains 14 residues. CDR1 and CDR2 from the germline V gene are SQVTM and ANQGSEA. V shed 4 bases and J shed 4 bases, with 16 bases lying between them. The CDR3 protein is CSVVRLSGVTEAFF. The CDR3 DNA reads TGCAGCGTTGTTCGTTTGTCAGGGGTCACTGAAGCTTTCTTT.

The chain is built from TRBV6-1 and TRBJ1-2; the D is unclear. This CDR3 region has 13 residues. The germline V gene has CDR1 MNHNS and CDR2 SASEGT. V was trimmed by 4 bases and J by 3 bases, leaving 9 bases between them. CDR3 amino acids: CASSVRSHYGYTF. The CDR3 DNA reads as TGTGCCAGCAGTGTCAGGAGCCACTATGGCTACACCTTC.

V usage is TRBV19 and J usage is TRBJ1-1, with 9 bases fitting TRBD1. Germline V gene lookup returns CDR1 LNHDA and CDR2 SQIVND (reference sequence). CDR3 size: 14 residues. The ends lost 4 bases at V and 6 bases at J; junction bases unmatched: 6. CDR3 nucleotides: TGTGCCAGTAGTACCCGGGACAGGGACTCTGAAGCTTTCTTT. This codes for CASSTRDRDSEAFF.

The chain has TRBV7-9 and TRBJ2-1; 11 nucleotides line up with TRBD2. Germline lookup yields CDR1 SEHNR and CDR2 FQNEAQ (reference sequence). This CDR3 is built from 15 residues. The junction had 9 bases not matched to a gene; V was cut back by 7 bases and J by 7 bases. Here the CDR3 DNA reads TGTGCCAGCATCCCGATAGCGGGAGGGAATAATGAGCAGTTCTTC. Amino acids: CASIPIAGGNNEQFF.

The chain recombines TRBV11-1 with TRBJ2-7; D is uncertain. Germline lookup yields CDR1 SGHAT and CDR2 FQDESV (reference sequence). CDR3 size: 16 residues. The V end was cut by 2 bases, the J end by 4 bases, with 18 bases between. CDR3 DNA sequence: TGTGCCAGCAGCTTATCCTTACAGTCATCGCGGTACGAGCAGTACTTC. The encoded protein is CASSLSLQSSRYEQYF. The full variable domain, completed using reference TRBV11-1 and TRBJ2-7, is EAEVAQSPRYKITEKSQAVAFWCDPISGHATLYWYRQILGQGPELLVQFQDESVVDDSQLPKDRFSAERLKGVDSTLKIQPAELGDSAMYLCASSLSLQSSRYEQYFGPGTRLTVT.

In this sample, this clone turned up once. The junction does not match germline at one end; this may be a read error. The chain is built from TRBV11-1 and TRBJ2-1; D is perhaps TRBD1 (6 bases). CDR3 length: 15 residues. CDR1 and CDR2 (germline): SGHAT, FQDESV (reference sequence). The CDR3 reads CASRGQGSSHNEQFF. In DNA form, the CDR3 reads TGTGCCAGCAGGGGGCAGGGGTCCTCCCACAATGAGCAGTTCTTC. Full variable domain (missing parts from reference TRBV11-1 and TRBJ2-1): EAEVAQSPRYKITEKSQAVAFWCDPISGHATLYWYRQILGQGPELLVQFQDESVVDDSQLPKDRFSAERLKGVDSTLKIQPAELGDSAMYLCASRGQGSSHNEQFFGPGTRLTVL.

CDR3 in amino acids: CASSSTGNQPQHF. The CDR3 coding sequence is TGTGCCAGCAGCTCGACAGGGAATCAGCCCCAGCATTTT. J is TRBJ1-5 and V is TRBV7-2; TRBD1 matches at 7 bases. The CDR3 consists of 13 residues. Looked up from germline, CDR1 is SGHTA and CDR2 is FQGNSA. The trim removed 4 bases at V and 4 bases at J, leaving 1 base unmatched.

V and J are TRBV28 and TRBJ2-7; 9 nucleotides align to TRBD2. Germline trimming cut 3 bases from V and 7 bases from J; bases unmatched to any gene: 7. The V gene's germline CDR1 is MDHEN and CDR2 SYDVKM. CDR3 length: 14 amino acids. The CDR3, as DNA: TGTGCCAGCAGTTTCGTAGCGGGAGTGAGAGAGCAGTACTTC. Protein product: CASSFVAGVREQYF.

The gene calls are TRBV6-6 and TRBJ2-2, with unresolved D. Germline V gene sequence: CDR1 MNHNY, CDR2 SVGAGI (reference sequence). This CDR3 is built from 14 residues. Trimming cost V 2 bases and J 5 bases, with 9 bases left between them. CDR3 in amino acids: CASSYGELTGELFF. DNA of the CDR3: TGTGCCAGCAGTTACGGGGAATTGACCGGGGAGCTGTTTTTT.

This chain connects TRBV7-9 to TRBJ1-4; TRBD1 is a possible D gene (6 bases). With 1 base removed from V and 5 bases from J, the gap between germline ends came to 11 bases. The CDR3 totals 15 residues. Germline lookup yields CDR1 SEHNR and CDR2 FQNEAQ (reference sequence). CDR3 sequence: CASSLGTVLNEKLFF. The CDR3, as DNA: TGTGCCAGCAGCTTAGGGACAGTCCTCAATGAAAAACTGTTTTTT.

This clone showed up just a few times. This chain links TRBV7-9 with TRBJ2-1, with a possible D match to TRBD1 (5 bases). Germline values: CDR1 SEHNR, CDR2 FQNEAQ (reference sequence). The length of the CDR3 is 17 residues. V lost 0 bases and J lost 7, with 19 bases in between. The CDR3 nucleotides read TGTGCCAGCAGCTTAGCGCACGGGCAGGGCCTTAGGAATGAGCAGTTCTTC. This translates into CASSLAHGQGLRNEQFF.